This TCR beta chain was sequenced in a study of OX40 agonist ivuxolimab in advanced cancers. Study-level background: Patients were 65% to 85% male with ages roughly 23 to 79, mean about 65. Three patients showed partial responses: one hepatocellular carcinoma and two cutaneous melanoma cases.

The CDR3 covers 14 residues. After removal of 5 bases from V and 0 bases from J, the junction contained 1 base not matched to a gene. Germline CDR1 is MGHRA and CDR2 is YSYEKL. Only in-frame clones appear in the TCRdb table, and some are missing; sequencing was by immunoSEQ multiplex PCR. Here the sample spans 60,000 to 70,000 clones, 85% to 90% being singletons. For this clone: What it binds is not known.

The study, taken as a whole, reports: The CD4+ and CD8+ T cells in the blood had expanded clonally by week 6 at 0.1 to 3.0 mg/kg.

This clonotype originated in an adult with an advanced solid tumor such as melanoma, head and neck, liver or kidney cancer. The chain carries TRBV4-1 and TRBJ2-1; 7 bases map to TRBD1. The specimen was CD4+ or CD8+ T cells sorted from blood, collected in a trial of the OX40 agonist ivuxolimab. CDR3 in amino acids: CASSDRASYNEQFF. The CDR3 DNA is TGCGCCAGCAGCGACAGGGCCTCCTACAATGAGCAGTTCTTC.